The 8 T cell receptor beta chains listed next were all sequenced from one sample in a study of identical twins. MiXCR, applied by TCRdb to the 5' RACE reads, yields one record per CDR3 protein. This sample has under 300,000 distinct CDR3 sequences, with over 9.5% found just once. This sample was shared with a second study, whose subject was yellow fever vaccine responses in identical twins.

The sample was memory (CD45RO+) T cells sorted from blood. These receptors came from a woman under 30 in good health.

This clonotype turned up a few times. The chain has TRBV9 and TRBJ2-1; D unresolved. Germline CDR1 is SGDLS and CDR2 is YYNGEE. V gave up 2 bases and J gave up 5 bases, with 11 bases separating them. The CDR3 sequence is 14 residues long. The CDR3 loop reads CASSVTLIDNEQFF. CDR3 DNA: TGTGCCAGCAGCGTGACGTTAATAGACAATGAGCAGTTCTTC.

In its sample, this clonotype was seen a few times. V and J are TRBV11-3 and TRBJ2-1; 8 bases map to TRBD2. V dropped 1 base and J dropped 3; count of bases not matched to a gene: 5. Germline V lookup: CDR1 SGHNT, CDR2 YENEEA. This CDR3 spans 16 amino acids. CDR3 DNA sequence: TGTGCCAGCAGCTTAGGGGTAGCGGGGATCTACAATGAGCAGTTCTTC. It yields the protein CASSLGVAGIYNEQFF.

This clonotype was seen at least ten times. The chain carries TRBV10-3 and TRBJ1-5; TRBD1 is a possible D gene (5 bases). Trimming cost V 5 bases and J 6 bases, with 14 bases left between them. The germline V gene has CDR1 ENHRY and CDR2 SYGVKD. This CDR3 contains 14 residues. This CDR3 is CAISRDGQGQPQHF. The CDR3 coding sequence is TGTGCCATCAGTCGGGACGGTCAGGGTCAGCCCCAGCATTTT.

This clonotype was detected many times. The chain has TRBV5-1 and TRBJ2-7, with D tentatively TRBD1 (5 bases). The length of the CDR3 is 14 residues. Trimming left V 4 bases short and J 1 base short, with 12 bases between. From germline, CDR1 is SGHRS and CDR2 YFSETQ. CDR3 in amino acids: CASSTLTGSYEQYF. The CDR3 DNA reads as TGCGCCAGCAGCACGTTAACAGGATCCTACGAGCAGTACTTC.

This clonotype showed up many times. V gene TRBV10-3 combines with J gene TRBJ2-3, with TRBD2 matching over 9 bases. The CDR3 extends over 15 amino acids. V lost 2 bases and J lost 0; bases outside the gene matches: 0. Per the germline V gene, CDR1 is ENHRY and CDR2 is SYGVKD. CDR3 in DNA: TGTGCCATCAGTGAGACTAGCGGGAGCACAGATACGCAGTATTTT. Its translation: CAISETSGSTDTQYF.

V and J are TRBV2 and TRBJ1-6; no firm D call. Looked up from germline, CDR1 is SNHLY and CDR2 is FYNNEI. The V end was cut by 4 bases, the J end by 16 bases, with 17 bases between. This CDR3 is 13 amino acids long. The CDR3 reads CASSASLSNALHF. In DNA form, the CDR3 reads TGTGCCAGCAGTGCTTCCCTTTCGAATGCTCTCCACTTT.

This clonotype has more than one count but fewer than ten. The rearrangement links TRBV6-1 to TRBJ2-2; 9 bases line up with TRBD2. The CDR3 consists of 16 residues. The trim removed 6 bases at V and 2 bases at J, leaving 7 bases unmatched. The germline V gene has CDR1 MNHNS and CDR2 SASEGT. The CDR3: CASSPRTSVNTGELFF. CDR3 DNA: TGTGCCAGCAGCCCTCGGACTAGCGTAAACACCGGGGAGCTGTTTTTT.

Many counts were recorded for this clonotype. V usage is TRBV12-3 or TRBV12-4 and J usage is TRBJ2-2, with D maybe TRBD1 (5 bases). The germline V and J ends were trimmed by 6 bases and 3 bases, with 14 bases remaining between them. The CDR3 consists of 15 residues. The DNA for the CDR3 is TGTGCCAGCAGCGGTCCAGGGCTGTACACCGGGGAGCTGTTTTTT. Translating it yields CASSGPGLYTGELFF.